This T cell receptor (beta chain) was sequenced during a study of blood T cell repertoires in COVID-19. As for the study in general: The United States, Italy and Spain were the sources of the acute and convalescent COVID-19 samples. PBMCs, B-cell-depleted T cells, or T cells were the source of the cDNA or gDNA that made up the material.

Enrolled during active infection, Seattle patients were then followed longitudinally. The CDR3 runs to 13 residues. The V gene's germline CDR1 is MGHRA and CDR2 YSYEKL. Trimming left V 2 bases short and J 0 bases short, with 4 bases between. Authors' methods: Amplification from reference gene primers served as the basis for estimated nucleated cell counts. Assay used: immunoSEQ multiplex PCR; TCRdb lists only in-frame clones, some missing. The V and J calls and clone size come from that table; D and trimming were worked out from the DNA. This table has approximately 480,000 clones, about 88% appearing once.

This clonotype was sampled from a man between 18 and 35 years old with COVID-19, enrolled during active disease. The gene calls are TRBV4-1 and TRBJ1-1, with unresolved D. Specimen: peripheral blood. The CDR3 sequence: CASSQFMNTEAFF. CDR3 DNA: TGCGCCAGCAGCCAATTCATGAACACTGAAGCTTTCTTT.